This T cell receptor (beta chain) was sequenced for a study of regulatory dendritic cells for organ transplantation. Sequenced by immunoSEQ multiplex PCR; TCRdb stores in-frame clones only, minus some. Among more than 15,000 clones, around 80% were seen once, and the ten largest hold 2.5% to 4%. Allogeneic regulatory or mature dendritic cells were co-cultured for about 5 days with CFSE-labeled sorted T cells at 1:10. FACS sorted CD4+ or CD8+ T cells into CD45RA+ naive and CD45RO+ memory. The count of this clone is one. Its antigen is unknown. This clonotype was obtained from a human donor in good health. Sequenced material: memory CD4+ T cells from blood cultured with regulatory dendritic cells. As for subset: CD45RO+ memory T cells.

This chain's CDR3 is CASSEWDRSTTQPQHF. CDR3 DNA sequence: TGTGCCAGCAGCGAATGGGACCGCTCGACTACTCAGCCCCAGCATTTT. This rearrangement joins TRBV7-2 to TRBJ1-5; a weak D match, TRBD1 (5 bases). The CDR3 totals 16 residues. Trimming pared 5 bases from V and 6 bases from J, leaving 20 bases between. Germline V CDR1 and CDR2: SGHTA, FQGNSA.